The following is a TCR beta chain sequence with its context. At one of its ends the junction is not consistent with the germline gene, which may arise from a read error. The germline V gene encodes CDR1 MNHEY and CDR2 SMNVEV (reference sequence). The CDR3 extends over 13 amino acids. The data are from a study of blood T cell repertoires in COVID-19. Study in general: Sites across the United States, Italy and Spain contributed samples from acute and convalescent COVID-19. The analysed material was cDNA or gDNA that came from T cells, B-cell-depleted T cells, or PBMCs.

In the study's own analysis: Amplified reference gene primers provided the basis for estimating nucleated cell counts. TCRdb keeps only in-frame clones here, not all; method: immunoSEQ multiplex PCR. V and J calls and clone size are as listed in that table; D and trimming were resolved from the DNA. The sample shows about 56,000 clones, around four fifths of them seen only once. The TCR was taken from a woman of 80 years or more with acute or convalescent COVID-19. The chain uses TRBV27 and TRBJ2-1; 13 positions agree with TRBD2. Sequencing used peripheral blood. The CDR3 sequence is CASKVTSGGPSLF. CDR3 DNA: TGTGCCAGCAAGGTGACTAGCGGGGGGCCGAGTCTCTTC.